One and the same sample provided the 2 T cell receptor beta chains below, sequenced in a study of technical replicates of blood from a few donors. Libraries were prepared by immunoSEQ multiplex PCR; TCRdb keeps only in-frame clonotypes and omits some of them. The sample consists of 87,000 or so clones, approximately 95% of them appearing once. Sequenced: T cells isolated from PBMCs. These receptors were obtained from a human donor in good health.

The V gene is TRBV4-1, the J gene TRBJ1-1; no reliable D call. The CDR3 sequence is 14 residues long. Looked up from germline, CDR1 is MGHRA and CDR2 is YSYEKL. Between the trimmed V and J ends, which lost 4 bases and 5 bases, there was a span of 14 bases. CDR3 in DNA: TGCGCCAGCAGCCCGGTGACGGGAGAGACTGAAGCTTTCTTT. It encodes CASSPVTGETEAFF.

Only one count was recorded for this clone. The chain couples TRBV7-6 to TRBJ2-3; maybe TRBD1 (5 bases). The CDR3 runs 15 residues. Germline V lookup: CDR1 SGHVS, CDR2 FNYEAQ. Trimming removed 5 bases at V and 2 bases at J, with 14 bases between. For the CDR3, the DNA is TGTGCCAGCAGCCCCCTGGGGCTAGTCACAGATACGCAGTATTTT. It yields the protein CASSPLGLVTDTQYF. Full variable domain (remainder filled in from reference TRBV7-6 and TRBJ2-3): GAGVSQSPRYKVTKRGQDVALRCDPISGHVSLYWYRQALGQGPEFLTYFNYEAQQDKSGLPNDRFSAERPEGSISTLTIQRTEQRDSAMYRCASSPLGLVTDTQYFGPGTRLTVL.